Following are 2 T cell receptor beta chains from one sample sequenced in a study of T cells after yellow fever vaccination. TCRdb processed the 5' RACE reads anew with MiXCR; each CDR3 protein has one entry. The data show some 120,000 distinct CDR3 sequences, roughly 15% seen once. This specimen was CD8+ T cells sorted from PBMCs, taken 5 days after the yellow fever booster vaccination. The source is a man between 18 and 35 years old who received the YFV17D yellow fever vaccine.

This clonotype was seen a few times. The chain combines TRBV9 with TRBJ2-1, with D perhaps matching TRBD2 (5 bases). The V end lost 0 bases, the J end lost 0 bases, and 13 bases lay between the germline ends. From germline, CDR1 is SGDLS and CDR2 YYNGEE. The CDR3 is 17 residues long. The DNA of the CDR3 is TGTGCCAGCAGCGTAGATCGGCTAGCAAGCTCCTACAATGAGCAGTTCTTC. This codes for CASSVDRLASSYNEQFF.

This clonotype was counted a few times. The V call is TRBV19, the J call TRBJ1-2; tentative D call: TRBD1 (6 bases). This CDR3 region has 13 residues. Between the trimmed V and J ends, which lost 7 bases and 4 bases, there was a span of 13 bases. Germline CDR1 LNHDA, CDR2 SQIVND (reference sequence). Here the CDR3 reads CASTLGDTYGYTF. In nucleotides, the CDR3 is TGTGCCAGTACTCTGGGGGACACCTATGGCTACACCTTC.